Each of the 3 T cell receptor beta chains below was sequenced from the same sample in a study of T cell responses to AZD1222 COVID-19 vaccine. Here immunoSEQ multiplex PCR was the method, and the copy in TCRdb shows in-frame clones only, minus some. The sample has approximately 200,000 clones, approximately 94% seen once. Sample: peripheral blood, taken 28 days after the second dose of the MenACWY control vaccine. The receptors here all came from an adult who received the MenACWY meningococcal vaccine as a control.

This clone was found a few times. In nucleotides, the CDR3 is TGCGCCAGCAGCTTGGAGGACAGGGGGCTTAACTATGGCTACACCTTC. It encodes CASSLEDRGLNYGYTF. The chain is built from TRBV5-1 and TRBJ1-2; 11 bases match TRBD1. This CDR3 has 16 residues. Trimming removed 0 bases from V and 1 base from J; junction bases left unmatched: 2. Germline V CDR1 and CDR2: SGHRS, YFSETQ.

This sequence joins TRBV18 and TRBJ1-1; D is uncertain. The CDR3 totals 13 residues. Germline V gene lookup returns CDR1 KGHSH and CDR2 LQKENI. The V end lost 0 bases, the J end lost 3 bases, and 5 bases lay between the germline ends. The CDR3 loop is CASSPPADTEAFF. The CDR3 DNA is TGTGCCAGCTCACCACCGGCAGACACTGAAGCTTTCTTT.

This chain links TRBV30 with TRBJ2-7, with D tentatively TRBD1 (7 bases). Germline-derived CDR1 and CDR2 are GTSNPN and SVGIG (reference sequence). This CDR3 has 12 amino acids. Between the trimmed V and J ends, which lost 5 bases and 4 bases, there was a span of 12 bases. The chain's CDR3 is CAWETGTYEQYF. CDR3 nucleotides: TGTGCCTGGGAGACAGGGACTTACGAGCAGTACTTC.